The text below deals with one T cell receptor beta chain. The antigen this receptor binds is unknown. Base quality data are lacking; no much larger clone is found one base away. This entry is derived from a study of T cell repertoires in cytomegalovirus infection (dated by TCRdb to about 2019). The study in broad terms: The peptide stimulations were aimed at well-studied HLA-B-restricted epitopes as well as recently identified HLA-C-restricted CMV epitopes, whose presentation resists viral immunomodulation. Because public TCR beta signatures pointed to carriage of CMV infection together with the matching HLA type, the HLA type of each donor mattered for the analysis.

Here is what the overall study found, with its caveats: Carriers of CMV infection plus the relevant HLA type were discriminated by the cumulative frequency of public TCR beta family members in the study cohort and in an independent roughly 350-donor cohort. The ex vivo response was dominated by HLA-C-restricted CMV-specific TCR beta clonotypes, which also provided the single most frequent clonotype in two of eight donors.

The treatment or condition label, as the study defines it: in vitro stimulation with specific CMV peptide epitopes to enrich CMV-specific T cells. Instrument on record: Illumina HiSeq 1500. TCRdb trimmed public reads at Q25 via fastp, called clones via MiXCR and kept in-frame beta chains. Identical CDR3 protein sequences are pooled into one entry, listed with their most common genes and DNA. The sample has around 300,000 distinct CDR3 sequences on record, approximately 25% of them singletons. The ten biggest clones cover about an eighth of the sample. The germline V end is reduced by 5 bases and the J end by 6 bases; junction bases left unmatched: 8. From the germline V gene, CDR1 is SNHLY and CDR2 is FYNNEI. The CDR3, cysteine through phenylalanine, is 15 amino acids long. This entry keeps only the CDR3 DNA: 45 bases, framed from base 1.

The clonotype originates from a human donor in good health (CMV status not recorded). Some clones in this sample may be carry-over from other donors' samples. This receptor chain uses TRBV2 and TRBJ2-2; 8 junctional bases match TRBD2. Sequencing used cultured PBMCs, obtained from culture after CMV antigen stimulation. The DNA reads as follows: TGTGCCAGCAGTCATCCCGGGACTAGACCCGGGGAGCTGTTTTTT. Translated, this gives CASSHPGTRPGELFF.